This T cell receptor (beta chain) was documented in a study of regulatory T cells in long-lasting Graves disease. Study observations and caveats: Those with persistent disease had in common more public clonotypes (fewer than 3,000) than new patients (approximately 890). TRBV28 was favored in persistent disease, as were TRBJ1-2 and TRBJ2-5. The work looked only at peripheral blood and did not look at thyroid tissue.

The CDR3 extends over 14 amino acids. After removal of 8 bases from V and 4 bases from J, the junction contained 10 bases not matched to a gene. Sequencing libraries for TCR beta were prepared with iRepertoire HTBI primers and Arm-PCR of CDR3 regions. TCRdb itself ran the multiplex PCR reads through MiXCR, one entry per CDR3 protein. The repertoire holds hundreds of thousands of distinct CDR3 sequences, with roughly 21% as singletons. This clonotype has at least ten counts. Its cognate antigen is unknown. Time point defined: persistent/refractory GD, antithyroid drugs over 5 years with positive TRAb. TCR sequences were obtained from RNA taken from PBMCs. EDTA tubes received about 10 milliliters of collected peripheral blood.

This TCR derives from a female donor with Graves disease. This chain connects TRBV12-3 or TRBV12-4 to TRBJ1-2; 7 bases are shared with TRBD1. The sample was peripheral blood mononuclear cells (PBMCs), taken when the disease was refractory, from a patient treated with antithyroid drugs. This CDR3 is CASAPQGGSYGYTF. In DNA, the CDR3 is TGTGCCAGCGCTCCCCAGGGGGGGAGCTATGGCTACACCTTC.